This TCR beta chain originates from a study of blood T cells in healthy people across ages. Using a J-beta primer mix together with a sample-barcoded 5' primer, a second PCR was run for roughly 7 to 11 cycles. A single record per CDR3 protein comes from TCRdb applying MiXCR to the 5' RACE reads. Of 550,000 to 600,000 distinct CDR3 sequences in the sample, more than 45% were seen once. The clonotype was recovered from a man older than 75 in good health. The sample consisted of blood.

The chain's CDR3 is CSAPKQEVLNTEAFF. Here the CDR3 DNA reads TGCAGTGCCCCAAAACAGGAAGTTTTGAACACTGAAGCTTTCTTT. V usage is TRBV20-1 and J usage is TRBJ1-1; perhaps TRBD1 as D (5 bases). This CDR3 contains 15 residues. V shed 6 bases and J shed 0 bases, with 17 bases lying between them. CDR1 is DFQATT, CDR2 SNEGSKA, per germline (reference sequence).